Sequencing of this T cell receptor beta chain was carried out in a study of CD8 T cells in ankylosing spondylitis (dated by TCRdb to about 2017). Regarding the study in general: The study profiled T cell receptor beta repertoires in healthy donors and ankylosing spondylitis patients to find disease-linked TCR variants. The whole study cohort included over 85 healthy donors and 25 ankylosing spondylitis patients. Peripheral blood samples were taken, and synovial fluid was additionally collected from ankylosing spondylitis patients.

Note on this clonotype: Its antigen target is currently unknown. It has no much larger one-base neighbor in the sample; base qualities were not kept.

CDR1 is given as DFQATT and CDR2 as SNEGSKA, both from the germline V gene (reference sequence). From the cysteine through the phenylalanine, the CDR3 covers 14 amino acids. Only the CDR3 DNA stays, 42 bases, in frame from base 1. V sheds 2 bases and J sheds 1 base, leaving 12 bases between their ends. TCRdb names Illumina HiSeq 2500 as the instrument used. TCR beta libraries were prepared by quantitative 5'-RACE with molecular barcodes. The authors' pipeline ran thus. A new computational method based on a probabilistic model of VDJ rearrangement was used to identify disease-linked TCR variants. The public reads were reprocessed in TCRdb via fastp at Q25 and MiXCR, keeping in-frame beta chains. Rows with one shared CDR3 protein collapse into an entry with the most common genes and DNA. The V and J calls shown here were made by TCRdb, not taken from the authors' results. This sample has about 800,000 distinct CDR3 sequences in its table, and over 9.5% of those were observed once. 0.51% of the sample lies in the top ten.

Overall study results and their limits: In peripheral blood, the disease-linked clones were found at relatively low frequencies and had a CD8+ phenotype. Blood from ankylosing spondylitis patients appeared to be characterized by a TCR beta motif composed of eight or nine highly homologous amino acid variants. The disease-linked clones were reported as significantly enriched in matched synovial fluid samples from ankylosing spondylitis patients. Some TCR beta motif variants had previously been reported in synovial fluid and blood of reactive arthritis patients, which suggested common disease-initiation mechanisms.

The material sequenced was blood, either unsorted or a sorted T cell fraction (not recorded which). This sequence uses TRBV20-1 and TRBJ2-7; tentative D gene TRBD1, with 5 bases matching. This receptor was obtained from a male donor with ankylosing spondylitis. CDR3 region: CSARKTARSYEQYF. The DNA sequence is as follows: TGCAGTGCTAGAAAGACAGCCCGATCCTACGAGCAGTACTTC.